This T cell receptor beta chain appears in the sequencing data of a study of T cell changes during pregnancy in multiple sclerosis. Germline-derived CDR1 and CDR2 are SGDLS and YYNGEE. The V gene end was trimmed by 4 bases and the J gene end by 4 bases; junction bases not matched to a gene: 7. The CDR3 covers 17 residues. The repertoire was sequenced with immunoSEQ multiplex PCR; TCRdb's copy has only in-frame clones and lacks some. Here the sample spans about 85,000 clones, approximately 90% being singletons. Sequences were derived from peripheral blood, sampled in the first trimester of pregnancy. This sequence originates from a female donor with multiple sclerosis, enrolled in a pregnancy study. This chain joins TRBV9 and TRBJ2-5, with 16 bases matching TRBD2. The CDR3 protein is CASSPGLAGGPGETQYF. In DNA, the CDR3 is TGTGCCAGCAGCCCGGGACTAGCGGGGGGGCCAGGAGAGACCCAGTACTTC. The whole variable domain, filled in from reference TRBV9 and TRBJ2-5, reads DSGVTQTPKHLITATGQRVTLRCSPRSGDLSVYWYQQSLDQGLQFLIQYYNGEERAKGNILERFSAQQFPDLHSELNLSSLELGDSALYFCASSPGLAGGPGETQYFGPGTRLLVL.